The next 21 T cell receptor beta chains were all read from a single sample in a study of cytomegalovirus exposure and HLA in healthy donors. PCR used 60 Vbeta primers and 13 Jbeta primers. The repertoire was sequenced with immunoSEQ multiplex PCR; TCRdb's copy has only in-frame clones and lacks some. The profile shows 100,000 to 150,000 clones, more than 60% of them singletons. Material for sequencing was PBMCs. These receptors were collected from a woman between 35 and 50 years old in good health and CMV-seropositive.

As to this clone: A read error may account for a junction end that differs from germline. The gene calls are TRBV5-4 and TRBJ1-2; 7 bases line up with TRBD1. Per germline, CDR1 SGHNT and CDR2 YYREEE (reference sequence). This CDR3 has 14 residues. This CDR3 is CASSLEGALYGYPF. CDR3 DNA: TGTGCCAGCAGCTTAGAGGGGGCGCTTTATGGCTACCCCTTC.

The V gene is TRBV21-1, the J gene TRBJ2-1; TRBD2, the table's D call, was not compared with the DNA. TRBV21-1 is designated a pseudogene. The CDR3 loop spans 15 amino acids. The CDR3 region is CASSKDYHSYNEQFF. CDR3 bases: TGTGCCAGCAGCAAGGACTACCACTCCTACAATGAGCAGTTCTTC.

The chain combines TRBV6-1 with TRBJ1-1; TRBD1 might be the D (6 bases). Trimming removed 4 bases from V and 2 bases from J, with 11 bases in between. Germline V CDR1 and CDR2: MNHNS, SASEGT. The CDR3 contains 14 residues. The CDR3 sequence is CASSVGTSNTEAFF. The CDR3, as DNA: TGTGCCAGCAGTGTTGGGACAAGCAACACTGAAGCTTTCTTT.

In this sample, this clone turned up many times. The chain links TRBV19 to TRBJ1-6, with D tentatively TRBD1 (5 bases). The CDR3 is 16 residues long. Trimming took 6 bases from V and 6 from J, leaving 18 bases between them. Germline lookup yields CDR1 LNHDA and CDR2 SQIVND (reference sequence). This chain's CDR3 is CASSNPGREPNSPLHF. The CDR3 DNA reads as TGTGCCAGTAGCAATCCGGGCAGGGAACCTAATTCACCCCTCCACTTT. The variable domain in full, with the rest retrieved from reference TRBV19 and TRBJ1-6, is DGGITQSPKYLFRKEGQNVTLSCEQNLNHDAMYWYRQDPGQGLRLIYYSQIVNDFQKGDIAEGYSVSREKKESFPLTVTSAQKNPTAFYLCASSNPGREPNSPLHFGNGTRLTVT.

J is TRBJ2-2 and V is TRBV7-3; tentatively, D is TRBD2 (6 bases). CDR1 and CDR2 from the germline V gene are SGHTA and FQGTGA. With 1 base removed from V and 0 bases from J, the gap between germline ends came to 9 bases. The length of the CDR3 is 16 residues. CDR3 DNA: TGTGCCAGCAGCTTAATGGCGGGACCGAACACCGGGGAGCTGTTTTTT. Translating it yields CASSLMAGPNTGELFF.

The V and J genes are TRBV19 and TRBJ1-5; D is unresolved. Germline CDR1 and CDR2: LNHDA and SQIVND (reference sequence). The V end lost 6 bases, the J end lost 0 bases, and 9 bases lay between the germline ends. The CDR3 runs 14 residues. CDR3 residues: CASSPVNSNQPQHF. The CDR3 DNA follows: TGTGCCAGTAGCCCAGTTAATAGCAATCAGCCCCAGCATTTT.

The J gene is TRBJ2-7, the V gene TRBV6-4, with a possible D match to TRBD1 (6 bases). Germline V gene sequence: CDR1 MRHNA, CDR2 SNTAGT. V was trimmed by 4 bases and J by 1 base, leaving 14 bases between them. The CDR3 runs to 15 residues. DNA for the CDR3: TGTGCCAGCAGTGCGTTTTGGACAGCTTCCTACGAGCAGTACTTC. Its protein is CASSAFWTASYEQYF.

V usage is TRBV6-1 and J usage is TRBJ2-2, with D maybe TRBD1 (5 bases). Germline lookup yields CDR1 MNHNS and CDR2 SASEGT. CDR3 length: 17 amino acids. V was cut by 3 bases and J by 5 bases, with 19 bases left in between. CDR3 sequence: CASSDRGRTGRTGELFF. CDR3 coding DNA: TGTGCCAGCAGTGATAGGGGTCGAACAGGACGGACCGGGGAGCTGTTTTTT.

This chain connects TRBV6-1 to TRBJ1-3; D is possibly TRBD1 (6 bases). Germline V gene data show CDR1 as MNHNS and CDR2 as SASEGT. This CDR3 is built from 15 residues. The germline V and J ends were trimmed by 3 bases and 2 bases, with 11 bases remaining between them. The CDR3 nucleotides read TGTGCCAGCAGTGACCCGACAGGAGCTGGAAACACCATATATTTT. This encodes CASSDPTGAGNTIYF.

The gene calls are TRBV11-3 and TRBJ1-1; D gene uncertain. Trimming took off 2 bases at V and 4 bases at J, with 8 bases between the two ends. The V gene's germline CDR1 is SGHNT and CDR2 YENEEA. This CDR3 is 13 amino acids long. CDR3 amino acids: CASSLTVGTEAFF. In nucleotides, the CDR3 is TGTGCCAGCAGCTTAACAGTGGGCACTGAAGCTTTCTTT.

J is TRBJ2-3 and V is TRBV29-1; D is unclear. The germline gives CDR1 SQVTM, CDR2 ANQGSEA. The CDR3 is 13 residues long. V dropped 4 bases and J dropped 1 base, with 9 bases sitting between them. The chain's CDR3 is CSVAVTGTDTQYF. CDR3 DNA sequence: TGCAGCGTTGCAGTTACAGGCACAGATACGCAGTATTTT.

This chain connects TRBV6-4 to TRBJ2-1; 9 nucleotides agree with TRBD2. CDR3 length equals 15 residues. Trimming at V came to 2 bases and at J to 5 bases, leaving 4 bases not matched to a gene. CDR1 MRHNA and CDR2 SNTAGT come from the germline V gene. This chain's CDR3 is CASSDRAGGNNEQFF. Written as DNA, the CDR3 is TGTGCCAGCAGTGACCGAGCGGGGGGCAACAATGAGCAGTTCTTC.

The V and J genes are TRBV9 and TRBJ1-1; 7 bases line up with TRBD1. Germline loops: CDR1 SGDLS, CDR2 YYNGEE. V lost 3 bases and J lost 4; bases outside the gene matches: 6. The CDR3 loop spans 14 amino acids. CDR3 in amino acids: CASSEGNRGTEAFF. CDR3 coding DNA: TGTGCCAGCAGCGAGGGTAACAGGGGCACTGAAGCTTTCTTT.

This chain links TRBV19 with TRBJ2-7; D is possibly TRBD1 (5 bases). This CDR3 comprises 14 residues. The V gene lost 3 bases and the J gene lost 6 bases, with 15 bases spanning the gap. Germline V lookup: CDR1 LNHDA, CDR2 SQIVND (reference sequence). The CDR3 region is CASSITSGPLEQYF. The CDR3 DNA follows: TGTGCCAGTAGTATCACTTCAGGGCCCCTCGAGCAGTACTTC.

This clone has more than one count but fewer than ten. This chain joins TRBV21-1 and TRBJ1-1. TRBV21-1 is described as a pseudogene. The CDR3 is 15 amino acids. DNA for the CDR3: TGTGCCAGCAGCAAAGTGGGGGGACTCAACACTGAAGCTTTCTTT. This sequence encodes CASSKVGGLNTEAFF.

The chain is built from TRBV28 and TRBJ2-1; D is undetermined. The length of the CDR3 is 12 residues. The germline CDR1 and CDR2 sequences are MDHEN and SYDVKM. V dropped 6 bases and J dropped 8 bases, with 11 bases sitting between them. CDR3 residues: CASSRSRYEQFF. The CDR3 nucleotides read TGTGCCAGCAGCCGGAGTAGGTATGAGCAGTTCTTC.

This clone has just a few counts. The rearrangement links TRBV7-8 to TRBJ2-7, with D possibly TRBD1 on 5 matching bases. The length of the CDR3 is 12 residues. Trimming shortened V by 0 bases and J by 7 bases, and 7 bases separated the two germline ends. Germline values: CDR1 SGHVS, CDR2 FQNEAQ. The CDR3 is CASSLASGEQYF. CDR3 DNA: TGTGCCAGCAGCTTAGCCTCAGGGGAGCAGTACTTC.

This chain joins TRBV6-6 and TRBJ2-1, with 7 bases identical to TRBD2. This CDR3 is built from 14 residues. The V gene end was trimmed by 9 bases and the J gene end by 0 bases; junction bases not matched to a gene: 5. The germline V gene has CDR1 MNHNY and CDR2 SVGAGI (reference sequence). The CDR3 loop is CASVRDYSYNEQFF. In DNA, the CDR3 is TGTGCCAGTGTTCGGGACTACTCCTACAATGAGCAGTTCTTC.

V gene TRBV10-2 combines with J gene TRBJ2-5; 9 bases line up with TRBD1. CDR1 is WSHSY and CDR2 is SAAADI in the germline V gene. The CDR3 runs to 13 residues. J lost 5 bases, V lost 5 bases, and 3 bases had no gene match. The CDR3 DNA is TGCGCCAGCAGTACAGGGGGCTGGGAGACCCAGTACTTC. It encodes CASSTGGWETQYF.

Remarks on this clone: One end of the junction varies from germline; a read error may be responsible. The chain carries TRBV5-1 and TRBJ1-2; tentatively, D is TRBD1 (6 bases). Germline-derived CDR1 and CDR2 are SGHRS and YFSETQ. CDR3 length: 14 residues. The CDR3 coding sequence is TGCGCCAGCAGCTCCGGACAGTTTAACTATGGCTACCCCTTC. Translation gives CASSSGQFNYGYPF. The full variable domain, with the rest looked up from reference TRBV5-1 and TRBJ1-2, is KAGVTQTPRYLIKTRGQQVTLSCSPISGHRSVSWYQQTPGQGLQFLFEYFSETQRNKGNFPGRFSGRQFSNSRSEMNVSTLELGDSALYLCASSSGQFNYGYPFGSGTRLTVV.

The chain joins TRBV5-1 to TRBJ2-7; no definite D call. Germline CDR1 is SGHRS and CDR2 is YFSETQ. V was cut by 0 bases and J by 2 bases, with 9 bases left in between. The CDR3 contains 14 residues. CDR3: CASSLEQKTYEQYF. DNA for the CDR3: TGCGCCAGCAGCTTGGAACAGAAGACCTACGAGCAGTACTTC.